This entry concerns a single TCR beta chain. This clone was seen just once. Its antigen is currently not known. Base-call qualities are not available, and no considerably larger clone is one nucleotide away. Library preparation employed the immunoSEQ multiplex PCR assay. A mixture of 60 forward primers for TCR Vbeta segments and 13 reverse primers for TCR Jbeta segments was used in the multiplex PCR. Amplification of the CDR3 region of rearranged TCR beta genes was performed with a multiplex PCR assay on genomic DNA. The Illumina HiSeq System was used to sequence the amplified TCR beta libraries as 87-base-pair reads. As for the original processing: In a later analysis, around 80 million unique TCR beta chains were counted across the approximately 640 repertoires, and roughly 10 million of these chains were shared by at least two donors. Raw reads were error-corrected and collapsed into unique sequences by a nearest-neighbor algorithm in which closely related sequences were merged to remove PCR and sequencing errors. To assign V, D and J gene segments, CDR3 sequences were aligned to IMGT reference sequences. For a sequence to be retained, a match of at least six nucleotides was required to both a V gene segment and a J gene segment. Rearrangements were called productive when the CDR3 lacked stop codons and stayed in frame with V and J; all others were non-productive. CDR3 was defined according to IMGT convention as the region running from the second conserved V-encoded cysteine to the conserved J-encoded phenylalanine. The earlier analysis of around 640 of the donors excluded sequences that lacked an unambiguous match to a single V gene segment. In an earlier analysis of 450 to 750 of the donors, a V segment was called functional when productive rearrangements were above 56.7%, and segregating when the standard deviation between donors exceeded 5%. A statistical classification framework was developed to diagnose cytomegalovirus status using the catalog of TCR beta chain sequences. V and J gene assignment, in a later analysis, came from comparing TCR nucleotide sequences with IMGT/GENE-DB human TR gene sequences. A later analysis assigned CDR3 sequences and most-parsimonious VDJ recombination scenarios with the TCRdist pipeline. In a later analysis, every TCR beta chain was defined by the combination of its CDR3 amino acid sequence and its V-gene family, and reads without a unique V-gene family were dropped. A later analysis removed 550 to 700 highly shared, low-generation-probability nucleotide sequences to deal with suspected cross-contamination and a sequencing artifact. A later analysis calculated a clonal expansion index for each public chain from normalized within-repertoire ranks of inferred template counts. In a later analysis, generation probabilities were computed using a VDJ recombination model fitted to out-of-frame rearrangements, and the results were checked against IGoR. Hypergeometric tests were used in a later analysis to score TCR-TCR, TCR-HLA and TCR-CMV co-occurrence, with a repertoire-size bias correction applied to the TCR pairs. A later analysis estimated false discovery rates by permuting HLA or CMV assignments 20 times. In a later analysis, co-occurring TCRs were grouped using DBSCAN, with TCRdist sequence similarity added in when clustering inside HLA-allele-positive subsets. For co-occurrence clustering, repertoires with fewer than 30,000 or more than 120,000 public chains were excluded, along with 5 or 6 repertoires with anomalous nucleotide sharing. TCRdb retrieved this table from immuneACCESS and kept in-frame rearrangements only. Not all clones are present; in checked studies, unresolved V genes account for under half, and no reason is known for the remainder. The V and J calls and clone size come from that table; D and trimming were worked out from the DNA. Across this sample there are around 140,000 clones, with about four fifths seen only once. Jointly, the top ten make up roughly 6% of the sample.

The cohort was made up of roughly 670 healthy bone marrow donors. At the time of sampling, all cohort members were nominally healthy, though unrecorded immune exposures were likely present. The donor tested CMV seropositive and was one of the 289 seropositive cohort members. Every donor gave a peripheral blood sample, and the peripheral blood mononuclear cells from that sample were used for TCR beta sequencing. Genomic DNA was extracted from the blood cell samples with the Qiagen DNeasy Blood Extraction Kit. The data were taken from a study of cytomegalovirus exposure and HLA in healthy donors (TCRdb year 2017). Notes on the research overall: An earlier analysis of 587 of the donors reported approximately 260 Gb of sequence data and 117 million unique TCR beta sequences obtained from roughly 170 million T cells. Roughly 290 gigabases of sequencing data and 91 million or so unique TCR sequences made up an early release that covered approximately 650 HLA-typed donors. Of the roughly 400 genotyped donors, 65% to 90% were placed in the genetic ancestry cluster associated with self-reported Caucasian donors. The study aimed to test whether cataloging public T cell receptors could reveal signatures of past pathogen exposure. The T cell repertoires of around 730 subjects were profiled by immunosequencing and related to cytomegalovirus serostatus. In addition to the first cohort of 650 to 750 subjects, a separate validation cohort of 130 or so different subjects was used. To predict cytomegalovirus infection status, the study brought together high-throughput TCR immunosequencing, statistical association of individual TCRs with disease status, and machine learning. A later analysis re-analyzed previously published TCR beta repertoires from approximately 700 donors and added high-resolution HLA genotyping to study TCR occurrence patterns. The later analysis used no new phenotypic data to find candidate immune exposures, relying instead on TCR beta sequences and their occurrence across donors. An earlier analysis of about 620 of the donors applied high-throughput TCR beta sequencing to assess whether each TCR beta V gene segment acted as functional or pseudogenic. Donor age, sex, ethnicity and CMV serostatus were compiled together with the repertoire data. Genome-wide SNP genotypes for about 65% of the roughly 670 donors were used in a later genetic analysis, which treated that subset as a discovery cohort. Every discovery cohort repertoire had been produced on one sequencing platform. HLA typing covered class I and class II loci at four-digit resolution. Typing coverage varied by locus: roughly 629-640 donors for A, B, C, DRB1 and DQB1; more than 500 for DQA1; nearly 610 for DPA1; 450 to 480 for DPB1. About five DR-DQ haplotypes were handled as single units for association and clustering, since linkage in the cohort was strong. Among 300 to 450 genotyped donors of the cohort, an average of approximately 230,000 unique TCR beta nucleotide sequences were sequenced per donor, about a sixth of them non-productive. The research as a whole found: An association between a missense DCLRE1C variant and V-gene and J-gene trimming of TCR beta chains was found in a later genetic analysis and replicated in an independent cohort. The cohort was sequenced for TCR beta chains only, and without alpha or paired-chain data the features that could be detected were limited. Because HLA typing was missing for some donors at each locus, association tests included only the typed subset. CMV serostatus was the only immune exposure information available for the cohort. According to a later analysis, TCR association rates differed among HLA loci, with DRB1 alleles showing the most associated TCRs and HLA-C alleles showing the fewest. A further reported finding was that TCR beta sequences accurately predicted the HLA-A and HLA-B alleles for most subjects in the first cohort. A later analysis reported that several top co-occurrence clusters appeared linked to parvovirus B19, influenza, CMV and Epstein-Barr virus. Linkage disequilibrium might explain the correlated functional status among segregating V segments, but an unknown experimental factor could not be excluded. Some IMGT-functional V segments, including TRBV6-2 and TRBV6-3, could not be told apart with the 87-base-pair reads, so those segments were excluded. A later analysis found that most CMV-associated TCR beta chains appeared HLA-restricted, with HLA associations seemingly driven largely by CMV exposure. Cytomegalovirus status was reported to be diagnosed by the classifier with high specificity and sensitivity in both the original and validation cohorts. Because counts were too low, seventeen rarely observed V segments, including chromosome 9 orphons, were excluded from the earlier analysis of some 590 of the donors. When HLA alleles, especially DR and DQ, strongly co-occurred, attributing TCR associations to individual alleles was difficult. According to a later genetic analysis, donors in an Asian-associated ancestry cluster had fewer N-insertions in productive TCRs than the approximately 670-donor mean. Compared with equally common non-associated chains, HLA-associated TCR beta chains in a later analysis were more clonally expanded and had lower generation probabilities. Across donors, most TCR sequences were observed very rarely, whereas some public TCRs were present in many individuals. The presence/absence analyses assumed that sequencing depth was roughly uniform across donors, and that assumption may not be true. The sequencing pipeline was judged likely to have produced a cluster of highly shared sequence variants as a technical artifact. A later analysis associated 16,951 TCR beta sequences with specific HLA alleles at a false discovery rate of 0.05. Broadly in line with IMGT annotations, most TCR beta V segments showed up in productive rearrangements about 87% or about 30% of the time in an earlier analysis of roughly 590 of the donors. According to the authors, the approach could potentially be generalized to other disease states and immunological phenotypes. In the study, 164 TCR beta chains were listed as associated with cytomegalovirus. A few of the identified cytomegalovirus-associated TCR beta chains were confirmed in vitro to be specific for cytomegalovirus antigens.

Trimmed from V: 3 bases; trimmed from J: 10 bases; junction bases lacking a gene match: 13. Looking up the germline V gene yields CDR1 SGHRS and CDR2 YFSETQ. Reading from cysteine to phenylalanine, the CDR3 counts 15 amino acids. This entry keeps only the CDR3 DNA: 45 bases, framed from base 1. The material sequenced was PBMCs. The chain employs TRBV5-1 and TRBJ2-1; a stretch of 7 junction bases matches TRBD2. The receptor comes from a woman in her thirties or forties in good health and CMV-seropositive. For the CDR3, the sequence is CASSWGGAGVGEQFF. The sequence in DNA is TGCGCCAGCAGCTGGGGTGGGGCGGGAGTGGGGGAGCAGTTCTTC.